This T cell receptor beta chain appears in the sequencing data of a study of blood T cell repertoires in COVID-19. Per the authors' pipeline: Reference gene primer amplification gave nucleated cell count estimates. Assay used: immunoSEQ multiplex PCR; TCRdb lists only in-frame clones, some missing. That table furnishes V, J and clone size, whereas the DNA furnished D and trimming. The sample records about 160,000 clones, around 90% being singletons. Germline V CDR1 and CDR2: LNHDA, SQIVND (reference sequence). The CDR3 is 17 amino acids. V lost 5 bases to trimming and J lost 8 bases, with 24 bases between them.

This clonotype originated in a woman aged 60-75 years who had recovered from COVID-19. The sample comprised peripheral blood. This sequence joins TRBV19 and TRBJ1-4; perhaps TRBD1 as D (6 bases). The CDR3 loop is CASSHKKGGWLGEKLFF. As DNA, the CDR3 is TGTGCCAGTAGTCACAAGAAAGGGGGTTGGCTCGGCGAAAAACTGTTTTTT. The full variable domain, rest sourced from reference TRBV19 and TRBJ1-4, is DGGITQSPKYLFRKEGQNVTLSCEQNLNHDAMYWYRQDPGQGLRLIYYSQIVNDFQKGDIAEGYSVSREKKESFPLTVTSAQKNPTAFYLCASSHKKGGWLGEKLFFGSGTQLSVL.